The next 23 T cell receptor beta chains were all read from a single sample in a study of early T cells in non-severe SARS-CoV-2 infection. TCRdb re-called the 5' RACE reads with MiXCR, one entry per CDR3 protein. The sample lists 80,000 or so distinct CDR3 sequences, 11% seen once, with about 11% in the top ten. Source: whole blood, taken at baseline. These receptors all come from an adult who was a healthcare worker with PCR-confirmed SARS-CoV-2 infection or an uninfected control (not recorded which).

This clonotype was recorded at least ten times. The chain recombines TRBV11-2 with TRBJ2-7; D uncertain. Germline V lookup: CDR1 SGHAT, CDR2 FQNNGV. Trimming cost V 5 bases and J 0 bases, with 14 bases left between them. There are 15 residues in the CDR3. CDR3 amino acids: CASSTGPLSSYEQYF. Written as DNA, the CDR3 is TGTGCCAGCAGCACCGGACCCTTGAGCTCCTACGAGCAGTACTTC. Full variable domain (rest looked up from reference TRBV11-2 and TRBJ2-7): EAGVAQSPRYKIIEKRQSVAFWCNPISGHATLYWYQQILGQGPKLLIQFQNNGVVDDSQLPKDRFSAERLKGVDSTLKIQPAKLEDSAVYLCASSTGPLSSYEQYFGPGTRLTVT.

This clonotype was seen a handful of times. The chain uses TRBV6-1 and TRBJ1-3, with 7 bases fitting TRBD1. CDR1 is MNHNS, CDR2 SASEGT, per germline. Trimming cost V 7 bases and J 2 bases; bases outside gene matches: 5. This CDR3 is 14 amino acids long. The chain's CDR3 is CASTQGVTGNTIYF. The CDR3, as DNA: TGTGCCAGCACGCAGGGGGTAACTGGAAACACCATATATTTT.

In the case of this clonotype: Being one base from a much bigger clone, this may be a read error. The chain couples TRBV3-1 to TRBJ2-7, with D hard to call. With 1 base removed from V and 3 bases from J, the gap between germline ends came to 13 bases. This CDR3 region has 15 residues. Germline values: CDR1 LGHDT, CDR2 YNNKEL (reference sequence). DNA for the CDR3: TGTGCCAGCAGCCAAGCGTTCGGCAGAGTCTACGAGCAGTACTTC. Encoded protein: CASSQAFGRVYEQYF.

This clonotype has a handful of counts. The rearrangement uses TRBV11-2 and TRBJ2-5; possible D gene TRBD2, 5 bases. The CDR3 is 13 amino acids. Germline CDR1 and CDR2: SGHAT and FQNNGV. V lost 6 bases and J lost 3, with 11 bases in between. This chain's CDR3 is CASSRSGKETQYF. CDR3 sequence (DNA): TGTGCCAGCAGTAGGTCGGGGAAAGAGACCCAGTACTTC.

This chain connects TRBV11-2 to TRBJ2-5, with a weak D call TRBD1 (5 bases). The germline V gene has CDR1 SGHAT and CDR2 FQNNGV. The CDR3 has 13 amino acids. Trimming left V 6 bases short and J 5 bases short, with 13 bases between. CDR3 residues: CASSSQGIETQYF. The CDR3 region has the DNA TGTGCCAGCAGTTCGCAGGGAATTGAGACCCAGTACTTC.

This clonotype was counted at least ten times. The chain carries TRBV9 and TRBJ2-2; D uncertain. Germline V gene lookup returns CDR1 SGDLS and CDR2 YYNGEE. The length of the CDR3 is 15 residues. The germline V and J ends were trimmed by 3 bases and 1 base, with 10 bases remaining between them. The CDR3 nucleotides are TGTGCCAGCAGCGGCCAGAGGATGAACACCGGGGAGCTGTTTTTT. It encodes CASSGQRMNTGELFF. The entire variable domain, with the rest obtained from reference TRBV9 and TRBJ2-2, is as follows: DSGVTQTPKHLITATGQRVTLRCSPRSGDLSVYWYQQSLDQGLQFLIQYYNGEERAKGNILERFSAQQFPDLHSELNLSSLELGDSALYFCASSGQRMNTGELFFGEGSRLTVL.

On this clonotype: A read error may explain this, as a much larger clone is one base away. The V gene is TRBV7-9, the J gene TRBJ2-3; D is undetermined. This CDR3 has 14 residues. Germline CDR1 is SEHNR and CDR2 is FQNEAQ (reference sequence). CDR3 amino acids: CASSFLRSTETQYF. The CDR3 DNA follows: TGTGCCAGCAGCTTCCTCCGGTCTACAGAGACGCAGTATTTT.

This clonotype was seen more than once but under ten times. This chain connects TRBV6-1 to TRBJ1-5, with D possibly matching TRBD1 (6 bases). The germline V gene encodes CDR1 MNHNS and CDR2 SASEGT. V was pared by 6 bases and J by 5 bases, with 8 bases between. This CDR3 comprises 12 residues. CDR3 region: CASRDSYQPQHF. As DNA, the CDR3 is TGTGCCAGCAGGGACAGCTATCAGCCCCAGCATTTT.

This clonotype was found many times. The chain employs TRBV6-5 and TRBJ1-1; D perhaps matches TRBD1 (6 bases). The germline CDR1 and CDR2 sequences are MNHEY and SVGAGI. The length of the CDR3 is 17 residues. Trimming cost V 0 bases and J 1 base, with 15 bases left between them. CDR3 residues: CASSYSSGGAWNTEAFF. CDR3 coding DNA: TGTGCCAGCAGTTACTCGTCCGGGGGCGCGTGGAACACTGAAGCTTTCTTT.

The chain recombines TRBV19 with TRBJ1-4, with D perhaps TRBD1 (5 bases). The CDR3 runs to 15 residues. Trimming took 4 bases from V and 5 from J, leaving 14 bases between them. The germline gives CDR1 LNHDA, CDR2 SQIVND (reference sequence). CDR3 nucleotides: TGTGCCAGTAGTAACCCGCCTAAGGGGAATGAAAAACTGTTTTTT. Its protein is CASSNPPKGNEKLFF.

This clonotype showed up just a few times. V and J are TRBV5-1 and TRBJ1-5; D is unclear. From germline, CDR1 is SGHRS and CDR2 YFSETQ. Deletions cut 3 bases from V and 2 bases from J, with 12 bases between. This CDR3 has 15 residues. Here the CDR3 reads CASSSGPEGNQPQHF. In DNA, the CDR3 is TGCGCCAGCAGCTCCGGACCTGAAGGCAATCAGCCCCAGCATTTT. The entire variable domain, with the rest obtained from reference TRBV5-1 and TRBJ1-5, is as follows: KAGVTQTPRYLIKTRGQQVTLSCSPISGHRSVSWYQQTPGQGLQFLFEYFSETQRNKGNFPGRFSGRQFSNSRSEMNVSTLELGDSALYLCASSSGPEGNQPQHFGDGTRLSIL.

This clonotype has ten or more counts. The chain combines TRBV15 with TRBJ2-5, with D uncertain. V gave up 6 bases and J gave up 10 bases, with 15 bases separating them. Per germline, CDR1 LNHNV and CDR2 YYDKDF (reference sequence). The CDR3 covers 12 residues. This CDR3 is CATSWGRVNQYF. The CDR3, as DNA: TGTGCCACCAGTTGGGGTCGGGTCAACCAGTACTTC.

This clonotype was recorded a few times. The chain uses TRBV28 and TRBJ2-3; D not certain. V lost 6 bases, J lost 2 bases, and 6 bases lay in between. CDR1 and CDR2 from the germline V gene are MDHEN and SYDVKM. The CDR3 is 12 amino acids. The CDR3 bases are TGTGCCAGCAGCCGATACACAGATACGCAGTATTTT. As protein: CASSRYTDTQYF. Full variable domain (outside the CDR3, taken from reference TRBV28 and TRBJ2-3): DVKVTQSSRYLVKRTGEKVFLECVQDMDHENMFWYRQDPGLGLRLIYFSYDVKMKEKGDIPEGYSVSREKKERFSLILESASTNQTSMYLCASSRYTDTQYFGPGTRLTVL.

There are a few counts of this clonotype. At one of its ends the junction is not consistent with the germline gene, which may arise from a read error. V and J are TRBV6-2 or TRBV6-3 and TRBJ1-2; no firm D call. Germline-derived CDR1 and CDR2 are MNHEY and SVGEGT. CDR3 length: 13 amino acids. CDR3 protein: CASSAGFSYDYTF. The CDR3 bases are TGTGCCAGCAGCGCCGGGTTTTCGTATGACTACACCTTC.

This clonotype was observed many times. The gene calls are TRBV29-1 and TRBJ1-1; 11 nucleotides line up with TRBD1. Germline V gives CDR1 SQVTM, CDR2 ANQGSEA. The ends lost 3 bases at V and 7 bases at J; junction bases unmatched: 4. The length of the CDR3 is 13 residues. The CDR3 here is CSVEDRGLNEAFF. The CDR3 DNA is TGCAGCGTTGAGGACAGGGGGCTAAATGAAGCTTTCTTT.

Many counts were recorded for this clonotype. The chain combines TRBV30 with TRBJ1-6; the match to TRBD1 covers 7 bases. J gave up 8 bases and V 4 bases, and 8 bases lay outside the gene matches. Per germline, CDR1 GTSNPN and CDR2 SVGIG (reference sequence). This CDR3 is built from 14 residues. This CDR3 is CAWKVEGAYSPLHF. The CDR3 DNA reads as TGTGCCTGGAAAGTTGAGGGGGCATATTCACCCCTCCACTTT.

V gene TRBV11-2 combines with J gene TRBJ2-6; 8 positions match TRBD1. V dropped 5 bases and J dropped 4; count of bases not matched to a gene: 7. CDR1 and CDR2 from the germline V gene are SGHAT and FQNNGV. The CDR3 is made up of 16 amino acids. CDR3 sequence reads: CASSPDRVPGANVLTF. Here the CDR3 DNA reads TGTGCCAGCAGCCCGGACAGGGTCCCCGGGGCCAACGTCCTGACTTTC.

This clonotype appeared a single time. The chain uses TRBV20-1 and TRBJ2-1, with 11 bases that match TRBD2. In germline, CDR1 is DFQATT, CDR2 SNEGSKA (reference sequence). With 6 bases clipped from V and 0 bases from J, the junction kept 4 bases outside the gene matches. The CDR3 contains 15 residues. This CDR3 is CSARLAGSSYNEQFF. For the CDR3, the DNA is TGCAGTGCAAGACTAGCGGGGAGCTCCTACAATGAGCAGTTCTTC.

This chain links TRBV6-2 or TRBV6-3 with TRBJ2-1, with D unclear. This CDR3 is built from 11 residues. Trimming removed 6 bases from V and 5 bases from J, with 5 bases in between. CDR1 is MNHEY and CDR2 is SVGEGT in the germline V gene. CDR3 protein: CASRENNEQFF. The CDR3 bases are TGTGCCAGCAGAGAGAACAATGAGCAGTTCTTC.

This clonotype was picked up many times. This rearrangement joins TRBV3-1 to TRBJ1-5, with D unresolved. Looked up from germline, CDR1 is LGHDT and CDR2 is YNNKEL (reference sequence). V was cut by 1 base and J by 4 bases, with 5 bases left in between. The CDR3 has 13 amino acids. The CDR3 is CASSQVRNQPQHF. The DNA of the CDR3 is TGTGCCAGCAGCCAAGTACGGAATCAGCCCCAGCATTTT.

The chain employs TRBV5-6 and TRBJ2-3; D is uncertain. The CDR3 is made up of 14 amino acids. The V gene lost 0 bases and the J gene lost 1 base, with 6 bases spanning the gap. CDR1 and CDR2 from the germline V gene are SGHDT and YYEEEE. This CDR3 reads CASSLAVRTDTQYF. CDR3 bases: TGTGCCAGCAGCTTGGCAGTGCGCACAGATACGCAGTATTTT.

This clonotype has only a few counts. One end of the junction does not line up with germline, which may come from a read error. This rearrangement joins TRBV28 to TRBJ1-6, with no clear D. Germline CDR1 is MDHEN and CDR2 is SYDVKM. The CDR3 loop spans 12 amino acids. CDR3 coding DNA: TGTGCCAGCAGTTTATCTAAGGACCCTCCTTTCTTT. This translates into CASSLSKDPPFF.

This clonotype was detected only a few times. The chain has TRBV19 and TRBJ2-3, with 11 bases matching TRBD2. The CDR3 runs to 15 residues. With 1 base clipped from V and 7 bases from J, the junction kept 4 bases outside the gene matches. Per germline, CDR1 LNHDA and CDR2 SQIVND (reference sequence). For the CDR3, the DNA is TGTGCCAGTAGTATAGTTAGCGGGGGGGCGAATACGCAGTATTTT. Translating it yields CASSIVSGGANTQYF.